Below, 6 T cell receptor beta chains from the same sample are listed, as sequenced in a study of tumor-infiltrating lymphocytes in localized non-small cell lung cancer. Some clones are missing from TCRdb's copy, which holds only in-frame ones; the method was immunoSEQ multiplex PCR. The data show more than 10,000 clones, 70% to 90% seen once. The sequencing input was uninvolved lung tissue not adjacent to the tumor. The receptors were sampled from a human donor with non-small cell lung cancer.

The chain recombines TRBV25-1 with TRBJ2-3, with TRBD1 as a possible D gene (6 bases). The germline V and J ends were trimmed by 7 bases and 2 bases, with 25 bases remaining between them. CDR3 length: 18 amino acids. Germline CDR1 is MGHDK and CDR2 is SYGVNS. The CDR3 bases are TGTGCCAGCACCCCTGCAGGGGTGACTATCAAGAACACAGATACGCAGTATTTT. It yields the protein CASTPAGVTIKNTDTQYF.

CDR3 bases: TGTGCCATCAGTGAGTCGATTGGCAAAAATTCACCCCTCCACTTT. This gives the protein CAISESIGKNSPLHF. The chain uses TRBV10-3 and TRBJ1-6, with D uncertain. CDR3 size: 15 residues. The V end was cut by 0 bases, the J end by 7 bases, with 10 bases between. Looked up from germline, CDR1 is ENHRY and CDR2 is SYGVKD.

J is TRBJ2-7 and V is TRBV6-1; the D is unclear. CDR1 is MNHNS and CDR2 is SASEGT in the germline V gene. CDR3 size: 16 residues. V lost 1 base, J lost 4 bases, and 17 bases lay in between. The CDR3 sequence: CASSEGLLSPRYEQYF. CDR3 nucleotide sequence: TGTGCCAGCAGTGAAGGACTCCTCTCTCCAAGATACGAGCAGTACTTC.

The rearrangement links TRBV19 to TRBJ2-6; TRBD2 matches at 7 bases. J gave up 2 bases and V 6 bases, and 4 bases lay outside the gene matches. The CDR3 is 15 residues long. The germline V gene encodes CDR1 LNHDA and CDR2 SQIVND (reference sequence). Written as DNA, the CDR3 is TGTGCCAGTAGCCGCCGGGAGGCTGGGGCCAACGTCCTGACTTTC. It specifies CASSRREAGANVLTF.

The chain employs TRBV5-4 and TRBJ2-5, with TRBD2 identical over 9 bases. The CDR3 has 14 residues. Unmatched junction bases numbered 5, after V lost 3 bases and J lost 5 bases. CDR1 SGHNT and CDR2 YYREEE come from the germline V gene (reference sequence). The CDR3 spells CASSSRTSAETQYF. In nucleotides, the CDR3 is TGTGCCAGCAGCTCCCGGACTAGCGCGGAGACCCAGTACTTC.

The V gene is TRBV13, the J gene TRBJ1-2; perhaps TRBD1 as D (5 bases). The germline V gene encodes CDR1 PRHDT and CDR2 FYEKMQ (reference sequence). The V end was cut by 5 bases, the J end by 4 bases, with 14 bases between. The CDR3 covers 14 residues. The CDR3 nucleotides are TGTGCCAGCAGCCCCTTAGTGGGGGTCTATGGCTACACCTTC. Protein: CASSPLVGVYGYTF.